These 29 T cell receptor beta chains originate from one sample sequenced in a study of blood T cell repertoires in COVID-19. TCRdb's copy holds only in-frame clones and misses some; the assay was immunoSEQ multiplex PCR. The sample lists tens of thousands of clones; around nine tenths were seen once. Sample: peripheral blood. These receptor sequences come from a woman in her 40s with acute or convalescent COVID-19.

The chain is built from TRBV7-9 and TRBJ1-5; D ambiguous. The ends were cut back, 4 bases at V and 4 bases at J, with 20 bases in the middle. Germline V gene lookup returns CDR1 SEHNR and CDR2 FQNEAQ (reference sequence). The CDR3 spans 17 residues. CDR3 sequence reads: CASSSERLLSPNQPQHF. The CDR3 DNA reads as TGTGCCAGCAGCTCCGAGAGACTACTGAGTCCGAATCAGCCCCAGCATTTT. The full variable domain, in which reference TRBV7-9 and TRBJ1-5 provide the parts outside the CDR3, is DTGVSQNPRHKITKRGQNVTFRCDPISEHNRLYWYRQTLGQGPEFLTYFQNEAQLEKSRLLSDRFSAERPKGSFSTLEIQRTEQGDSAMYLCASSSERLLSPNQPQHFGDGTRLSIL.

V gene TRBV6-5 combines with J gene TRBJ2-5; 9 bases are a match to TRBD1. Germline V CDR1 and CDR2: MNHEY, SVGAGI. This CDR3 has 15 amino acids. The ends lost 6 bases at V and 1 base at J; junction bases unmatched: 6. CDR3 sequence (DNA): TGTGCCAGCAGGCGGGACAGGGTAGGCCAAGAGACCCAGTACTTC. This gives the protein CASRRDRVGQETQYF.

The chain couples TRBV30 to TRBJ1-5; no clear D gene. This CDR3 has 12 amino acids. CDR1 and CDR2 (germline): GTSNPN, SVGIG (reference sequence). Trimming stripped 2 bases from V and 5 bases from J, with 7 bases between. CDR3 amino acids: CAWSPGDQPQHF. Here the CDR3 DNA reads TGTGCCTGGAGTCCGGGAGATCAGCCCCAGCATTTT.

To note about this clone: Other DNA sequences of this sample code for an identical CDR3. J is TRBJ1-5 and V is TRBV15; TRBD1 might be the D (5 bases). Germline CDR1 LNHNV, CDR2 YYDKDF (reference sequence). The CDR3 runs 15 residues. V was trimmed by 0 bases and J by 0 bases, leaving 6 bases between them. DNA for the CDR3: TGTGCCACCAGCAGAGACAGGGTTAGCAATCAGCCCCAGCATTTT. This codes for CATSRDRVSNQPQHF. The complete variable domain, with remaining parts taken from reference TRBV15 and TRBJ1-5, reads DAMVIQNPRYQVTQFGKPVTLSCSQTLNHNVMYWYQQKSSQAPKLLFHYYDKDFNNEADTPDNFQSRRPNTSFCFLDIRSPGLGDTAMYLCATSRDRVSNQPQHFGDGTRLSIL.

This clone showed up just once. The chain carries TRBV7-9 and TRBJ2-7; D remains ambiguous. This CDR3 spans 13 amino acids. Trimming cost V 4 bases and J 1 base, with 8 bases left between them. Germline assignment: CDR1 SEHNR and CDR2 FQNEAQ (reference sequence). CDR3 sequence (DNA): TGTGCCAGCAGCTCGCAGGTTTCCTACGAGCAGTACTTC. Protein product: CASSSQVSYEQYF.

The chain links TRBV4-1 to TRBJ2-3, with D hard to call. The V end was cut by 0 bases, the J end by 1 base, with 8 bases between. The CDR3 runs 15 residues. Germline V gives CDR1 MGHRA, CDR2 YSYEKL. The DNA of the CDR3 is TGCGCCAGCAGCCAAGACTATTCTGGCACAGATACGCAGTATTTT. Its translation is CASSQDYSGTDTQYF.

CDR3 nucleotides: TGTGCCAGCAGCTTTGGACTAGCGGGAGAAACAGATACGCAGTATTTT. It encodes CASSFGLAGETDTQYF. This rearrangement joins TRBV11-2 to TRBJ2-3, with 13 bases aligning to TRBD2. After removal of 3 bases from V and 3 bases from J, the junction contained 3 bases not matched to a gene. The germline gives CDR1 SGHAT, CDR2 FQNNGV. This CDR3 contains 16 residues.

This chain uses TRBV25-1 with TRBJ2-5, with 9 bases fitting TRBD1. The V and J ends lost 1 base and 4 bases, in that order; junction bases with no gene match: 4. The CDR3 spans 15 residues. Per the germline V gene, CDR1 is MGHDK and CDR2 is SYGVNS. CDR3 region: CASSEWRTGVETQYF. In nucleotides, the CDR3 is TGTGCCAGCAGTGAATGGCGGACAGGGGTAGAGACCCAGTACTTC.

The V and J genes are TRBV7-9 and TRBJ1-1, with 9 bases aligning to TRBD1. In germline, CDR1 is SEHNR, CDR2 FQNEAQ (reference sequence). The CDR3 extends over 14 amino acids. V trimming: 5 bases; J trimming: 3 bases; junction bases outside the gene matches: 4. The CDR3 reads CASSGQGRDTEAFF. CDR3 in DNA: TGTGCCAGCAGCGGACAGGGGCGGGACACTGAAGCTTTCTTT.

J is TRBJ2-5 and V is TRBV11-2; no firm D call. The length of the CDR3 is 15 residues. V lost 0 bases and J lost 5, with 13 bases in between. Germline V CDR1 and CDR2: SGHAT, FQNNGV. DNA of the CDR3: TGTGCCAGCAGCTTAGACCCGGGTGGGTGGGAGACCCAGTACTTC. Encoded protein: CASSLDPGGWETQYF.

The CDR3 DNA sequence: TGTGCCAGCAGCGACGGGGGAATGAACACCGGGGAGCTGTTTTTT. Its protein is CASSDGGMNTGELFF. The chain joins TRBV11-3 to TRBJ2-2; TRBD2 is a possible D gene (6 bases). Per the germline V gene, CDR1 is SGHNT and CDR2 is YENEEA. The CDR3 covers 15 residues. V dropped 5 bases and J dropped 1 base, with 11 bases sitting between them.

This chain joins TRBV19 and TRBJ1-1, with 11 bases that match TRBD1. V lost 6 bases, J lost 5 bases, and 2 bases stayed unmatched. Germline V gives CDR1 LNHDA, CDR2 SQIVND (reference sequence). The CDR3 covers 13 residues. CDR3: CASRRDRGTEAFF. The CDR3 DNA sequence: TGTGCCAGTAGACGGGACAGGGGGACTGAAGCTTTCTTT.

The chain uses TRBV14 and TRBJ1-4; 7 bases match TRBD1. Germline CDR1 reads SGHDN; CDR2 reads FVKESK. The trim removed 3 bases at V and 8 bases at J, leaving 6 bases unmatched. The CDR3 totals 14 residues. CDR3 sequence: CASSQLQGIEKLFF. CDR3 bases: TGTGCCAGCAGCCAGTTACAGGGGATCGAAAAACTGTTTTTT. The full variable domain, with the rest looked up from reference TRBV14 and TRBJ1-4, is EAGVTQFPSHSVIEKGQTVTLRCDPISGHDNLYWYRRVMGKEIKFLLHFVKESKQDESGMPNNRFLAERTGGTYSTLKVQPAELEDSGVYFCASSQLQGIEKLFFGSGTQLSVL.

This clone has just a few counts. CDR3 coding DNA: TGTGCCAGCAGTCTATTGGGACAGGGCGGCACTGAAGCTTTCTTT. This translates into CASSLLGQGGTEAFF. The chain has TRBV6-5 and TRBJ1-1; TRBD1 aligns across 9 bases. This CDR3 is built from 15 residues. V shed 5 bases and J 4 bases; nucleotides not matched to a gene: 8. The germline V gene has CDR1 MNHEY and CDR2 SVGAGI.

V gene TRBV18 combines with J gene TRBJ2-7; TRBD2 matches at 11 bases. The CDR3 has 16 amino acids. The junction had 9 bases not matched to a gene; V was cut back by 3 bases and J by 5 bases. Germline V gene data show CDR1 as KGHSH and CDR2 as LQKENI. CDR3 bases: TGTGCCAGCTCACCCCCCGGACTAGCGGGCAGGAACGAGCAGTACTTC. This codes for CASSPPGLAGRNEQYF. Full variable domain (remainder filled in from reference TRBV18 and TRBJ2-7): NAGVMQNPRHLVRRRGQEARLRCSPMKGHSHVYWYRQLPEEGLKFMVYLQKENIIDESGMPKERFSAEFPKEGPSILRIQQVVRGDSAAYFCASSPPGLAGRNEQYFGPGTRLTVT.

This chain uses TRBV11-2 with TRBJ2-7; a weak D match, TRBD2 (6 bases). The CDR3 extends over 16 amino acids. V was trimmed by 1 base and J by 7 bases, leaving 20 bases between them. Germline CDR1 SGHAT, CDR2 FQNNGV. CDR3 loop: CASSLGRDPPEWEQYF. The CDR3 nucleotides are TGTGCCAGCAGCTTAGGGCGGGACCCCCCTGAGTGGGAGCAGTACTTC.

CDR3 in amino acids: CATYSPGQPGGQYF. The CDR3 coding sequence is TGTGCCACATATTCTCCTGGACAGCCTGGGGGGCAGTACTTC. This chain uses TRBV27 with TRBJ2-7; perhaps TRBD1 as D (6 bases). V lost 10 bases and J lost 9, with 25 bases in between. Germline lookup yields CDR1 MNHEY and CDR2 SMNVEV (reference sequence). This CDR3 has 14 residues.

For the CDR3, the DNA is TGTGCCACCCAGATTCTAGCAGGCACAGATACGCAGTATTTT. It specifies CATQILAGTDTQYF. The rearrangement uses TRBV28 and TRBJ2-3; weak D call: TRBD2 (5 bases). The CDR3 consists of 14 residues. The germline V and J ends were trimmed by 10 bases and 1 base, with 15 bases remaining between them. Germline V lookup: CDR1 MDHEN, CDR2 SYDVKM.

This clone was recorded only once. This chain uses TRBV7-2 with TRBJ1-4; 7 bases match TRBD1. Germline V gene sequence: CDR1 SGHTA, CDR2 FQGNSA. Trimming at V came to 3 bases and at J to 5 bases, leaving 3 bases not matched to a gene. The CDR3 totals 14 residues. In DNA form, the CDR3 reads TGTGCCAGCAGCTTTGGACAGGCGAATGAAAAACTGTTTTTT. It encodes CASSFGQANEKLFF.

This rearrangement joins TRBV9 to TRBJ1-4; the match to TRBD1 covers 9 bases. The germline gives CDR1 SGDLS, CDR2 YYNGEE. V lost 4 bases and J lost 7; bases outside the gene matches: 11. The CDR3 covers 16 residues. The CDR3 DNA reads as TGTGCCAGCAGCATAGGTGCGGGACAGGGTATTGAAAAACTGTTTTTT. Its protein product is CASSIGAGQGIEKLFF. Complete variable domain (other parts from reference TRBV9 and TRBJ1-4): DSGVTQTPKHLITATGQRVTLRCSPRSGDLSVYWYQQSLDQGLQFLIQYYNGEERAKGNILERFSAQQFPDLHSELNLSSLELGDSALYFCASSIGAGQGIEKLFFGSGTQLSVL.

The chain recombines TRBV3-1 (or the pseudogene TRBV3-2) with TRBJ2-3, with D perhaps TRBD2 (5 bases). Germline CDR1 is LGHDT and CDR2 is YNNKEL (reference sequence). This CDR3 has 16 amino acids. V dropped 0 bases and J dropped 4 bases, with 14 bases sitting between them. The CDR3 protein is CASSQEWAGGSDTQYF. CDR3 bases: TGTGCCAGCAGCCAAGAGTGGGCGGGCGGGTCAGATACGCAGTATTTT.

This clone was observed a handful of times. The chain couples TRBV30 to TRBJ1-1, with 8 positions matching TRBD1. From germline, CDR1 is GTSNPN and CDR2 SVGIG (reference sequence). The CDR3 length is 14 residues. J gave up 3 bases and V 3 bases, and 6 bases lay outside the gene matches. The CDR3 DNA reads TGTGCCTGGAGCGACAGGGGAGTTGACACTGAAGCTTTCTTT. Its protein is CAWSDRGVDTEAFF.

This CDR3 is CATSEMERPDTQYF. In nucleotides, the CDR3 is TGTGCCACCAGTGAGATGGAGAGGCCAGATACGCAGTATTTT. The gene calls are TRBV24-1 and TRBJ2-3; D is unclear. This CDR3 region has 14 residues. Trimming took off 4 bases at V and 4 bases at J, with 11 bases between the two ends. Looked up from germline, CDR1 is KGHDR and CDR2 is SFDVKD.

The chain recombines TRBV5-1 with TRBJ1-6, with D possibly matching TRBD1 (6 bases). The CDR3 sequence is 15 residues long. Germline V gene data show CDR1 as SGHRS and CDR2 as YFSETQ. Trimming shortened V by 1 base and J by 8 bases, and 13 bases separated the two germline ends. This CDR3 is CASSLFQGSYSPLHF. In DNA, the CDR3 is TGCGCCAGCAGCTTGTTCCAGGGGAGTTATTCACCCCTCCACTTT.

V usage is TRBV19 and J usage is TRBJ1-2; D perhaps matches TRBD1 (5 bases). The V end was cut by 4 bases, the J end by 4 bases, with 13 bases between. The V gene's germline CDR1 is LNHDA and CDR2 SQIVND (reference sequence). There are 14 residues in the CDR3. The CDR3, as DNA: TGTGCCAGTAGTACAGGAGACAGCACCTATGGCTACACCTTC. This translates into CASSTGDSTYGYTF.

The chain carries TRBV19 and TRBJ2-4; 9 nucleotides align to TRBD2. Germline V CDR1 and CDR2: LNHDA, SQIVND (reference sequence). V trimming: 7 bases; J trimming: 16 bases; junction bases outside the gene matches: 8. The length of the CDR3 is 11 residues. Here the CDR3 reads CASTRLAAEYF. CDR3 sequence (DNA): TGTGCCAGTACCCGACTAGCGGCGGAATACTTC.

The V gene is TRBV30, the J gene TRBJ2-3; D is possibly TRBD2 (6 bases). The V and J ends lost 0 bases and 1 base respectively, with 11 bases between them. This CDR3 is built from 15 residues. The germline V gene has CDR1 GTSNPN and CDR2 SVGIG (reference sequence). CDR3 sequence: CAWSVGGSGTDTQYF. The CDR3 nucleotides read TGTGCCTGGAGTGTGGGGGGATCGGGCACAGATACGCAGTATTTT.

V usage is TRBV3-1 (or the pseudogene TRBV3-2) and J usage is TRBJ2-7, with 8 bases that match TRBD2. The V segment lost 3 bases and the J segment 7 bases; nucleotides outside the gene matches: 11. Germline-derived CDR1 and CDR2 are LGHDT and YNNKEL (reference sequence). The CDR3 totals 15 residues. CDR3 amino acids: CASSQTGTRLWEQYF. CDR3 nucleotides: TGTGCCAGCAGCCAGACCGGGACTAGATTGTGGGAGCAGTACTTC.

The chain uses TRBV2 and TRBJ2-7; possibly TRBD1 for D (6 bases). V was clipped by 7 bases and J by 1 base, with 17 bases between them. In germline, CDR1 is SNHLY, CDR2 FYNNEI. The CDR3 contains 15 residues. The CDR3 loop is CASIERARGSYEQYF. DNA for the CDR3: TGTGCCAGCATCGAAAGGGCCAGGGGTTCCTACGAGCAGTACTTC.